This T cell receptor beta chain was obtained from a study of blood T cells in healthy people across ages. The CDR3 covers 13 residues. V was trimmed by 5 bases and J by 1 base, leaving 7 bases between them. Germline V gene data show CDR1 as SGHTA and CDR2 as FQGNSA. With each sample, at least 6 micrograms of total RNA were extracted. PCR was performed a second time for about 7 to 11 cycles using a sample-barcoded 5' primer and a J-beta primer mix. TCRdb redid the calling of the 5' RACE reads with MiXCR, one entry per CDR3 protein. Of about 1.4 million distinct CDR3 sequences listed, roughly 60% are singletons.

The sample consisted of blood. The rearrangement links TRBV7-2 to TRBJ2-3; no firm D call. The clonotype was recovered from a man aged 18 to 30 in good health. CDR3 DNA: TGTGCCAGCAGCCCCCAACGCACAGATACGCAGTATTTT. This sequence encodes CASSPQRTDTQYF.